This TCR beta chain was retrieved from a study of blood T cell repertoires in COVID-19. Across the study: Sites across the United States, Italy and Spain contributed samples from acute and convalescent COVID-19.

Under the authors' procedure: Cell counts per sample came from amplifying reference gene primers. The repertoire was sequenced with immunoSEQ multiplex PCR; TCRdb's copy has only in-frame clones and lacks some. V and J calls and clone size are those listed in that table; D and trimming were worked out from the DNA. There are approximately 300,000 clones in the sample; approximately 86% occur only once, and over 2.5% lies in the top ten. Enrollees, roughly 18 to 89 years old, lived in approximately 25 US areas. Cohort 3 recovery required two negative PCRs, clearance, or symptom resolution. In germline, CDR1 is GTSNPN, CDR2 SVGIG (reference sequence). V trimming: 0 bases; J trimming: 2 bases; junction bases outside the gene matches: 1. This CDR3 is 14 amino acids long.

This chain connects TRBV30 to TRBJ2-7, with 10 bases identical to TRBD2. The sequencing sample was made of PBMCs or T cells enriched from blood (not recorded which). The receptor was derived from a woman between 18 and 30 years old who had recovered from COVID-19. This CDR3 is CAWSVTSGAYEQYF. In DNA, the CDR3 is TGTGCCTGGAGTGTAACTAGCGGGGCCTACGAGCAGTACTTC.